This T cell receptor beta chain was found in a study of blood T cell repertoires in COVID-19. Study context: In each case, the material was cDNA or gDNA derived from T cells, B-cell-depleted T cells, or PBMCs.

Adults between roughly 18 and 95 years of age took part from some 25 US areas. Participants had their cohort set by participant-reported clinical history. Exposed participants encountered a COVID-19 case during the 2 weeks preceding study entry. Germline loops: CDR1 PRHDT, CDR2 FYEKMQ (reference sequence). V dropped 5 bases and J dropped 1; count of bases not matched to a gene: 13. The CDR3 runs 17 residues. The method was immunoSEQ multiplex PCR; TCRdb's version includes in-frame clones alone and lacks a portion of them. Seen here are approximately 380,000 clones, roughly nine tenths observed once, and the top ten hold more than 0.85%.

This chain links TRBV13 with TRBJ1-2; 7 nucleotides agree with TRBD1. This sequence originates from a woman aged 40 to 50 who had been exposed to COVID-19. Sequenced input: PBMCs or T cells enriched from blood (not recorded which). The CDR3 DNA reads TGTGCCAGCAGCGCCGGGGACAGTTACACTATTAACTATGGCTACACCTTC. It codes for CASSAGDSYTINYGYTF.